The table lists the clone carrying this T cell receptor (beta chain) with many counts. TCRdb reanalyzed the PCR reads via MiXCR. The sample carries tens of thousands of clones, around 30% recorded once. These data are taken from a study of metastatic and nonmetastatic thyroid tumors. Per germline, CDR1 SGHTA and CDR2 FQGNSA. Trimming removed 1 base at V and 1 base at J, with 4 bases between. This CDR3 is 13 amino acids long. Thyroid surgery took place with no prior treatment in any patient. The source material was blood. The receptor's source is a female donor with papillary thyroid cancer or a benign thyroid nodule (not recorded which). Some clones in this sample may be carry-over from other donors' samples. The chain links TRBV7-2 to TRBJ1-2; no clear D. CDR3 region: CASSLDFNYGYTF. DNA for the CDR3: TGTGCCAGCAGCTTAGACTTTAACTATGGCTACACCTTC.